These 2 T cell receptor beta chains were sequenced from one sample in a study of PD-1 blockade in classical Hodgkin lymphoma. Produced via immunoSEQ multiplex PCR; TCRdb's table is partial and in-frame only. Counted here are roughly 34,000 clones, more than 65% occurring once; the ten biggest clones make up about 16%. Every patient relapsed after autologous stem cell transplantation, and brentuximab vedotin exposure varied. The source was peripheral blood mononuclear cells (PBMCs), collected before the second cycle of nivolumab. The receptors come from a human donor with classical Hodgkin lymphoma.

J is TRBJ2-5 and V is TRBV4-2; 10 nucleotides align to TRBD2. Per the germline V gene, CDR1 is LGHNA and CDR2 is YNFKEQ. Trimming at V came to 4 bases and at J to 4 bases, leaving 15 bases not matched to a gene. The CDR3 has 18 residues. The CDR3 protein is CASSRVISPSGGGETQYF. CDR3 sequence (DNA): TGTGCCAGCAGCCGAGTCATCTCTCCTAGCGGGGGAGGAGAGACCCAGTACTTC.

V usage is TRBV5-8 and J usage is TRBJ2-7, with 7 bases aligning to TRBD1. Germline V lookup: CDR1 SGHTS, CDR2 YDEGEE. V shed 4 bases and J 6 bases; nucleotides not matched to a gene: 10. The CDR3 totals 14 residues. The CDR3 reads CASSTDRSWGEQYF. The CDR3 DNA reads TGTGCCAGCAGCACGGACAGGTCATGGGGCGAGCAGTACTTC.